This TCR beta chain was recorded in a study of cytotoxic CD8 clonotypes in ibrutinib-treated CLL. The table came from immunoSEQ multiplex PCR; TCRdb's copy has only in-frame clones and leaves some out. The sample carries about 160,000 clones, roughly 77% recorded once. The CDR3 loop spans 16 amino acids. Trimming removed 1 base at V and 2 bases at J, with 11 bases between. In germline, CDR1 is SGHVS, CDR2 FNYEAQ. The chain joins TRBV7-6 to TRBJ2-2; maybe TRBD1 (5 bases). Sequenced material: PBMCs, taken after 12 months of ibrutinib treatment. The sequence was obtained from a human donor with chronic lymphocytic leukemia. The CDR3 loop is CASSLDQGLNTGELFF. The CDR3, as DNA: TGTGCCAGCAGCTTAGACCAGGGCCTAAACACCGGGGAGCTGTTTTTT.